This TCR beta chain was observed in a study of blood T cells in healthy people across ages. Next came a second PCR, run for about 6 to 12 cycles, which used a sample-barcoded 5' primer along with a J-beta primer mix. Every cDNA was tagged by a template-switch adaptor with 12 random nucleotides. In TCRdb, the 5' RACE reads were re-called with MiXCR into one record per CDR3 protein. The sample includes roughly 500,000 distinct CDR3 sequences, 27% seen only once; the top ten take about 18%. The CDR3 runs to 15 residues. Trimming removed 0 bases at V and 5 bases at J, with 15 bases between. Germline loops: CDR1 SGHTS, CDR2 YDEGEE.

Sequenced: blood. The clonotype comes from a woman aged 70 to 79 in good health. The chain combines TRBV5-8 with TRBJ2-7; D is tentatively TRBD1 or TRBD2 (5 bases each). CDR3 nucleotides: TGTGCCAGCAGCTTGGAGAGGGCAGGGCGAAACGAGCAGTACTTC. It yields the protein CASSLERAGRNEQYF. Variable domain in full (rest from reference TRBV5-8 and TRBJ2-7): EAGVTQSPTHLIKTRGQQATLRCSPISGHTSVYWYQQALGLGLQFLLWYDEGEERNRGNFPPRFSGRQFPNYSSELNVNALELEDSALYLCASSLERAGRNEQYFGPGTRLTVT.